This T cell receptor beta chain came from a study of cytomegalovirus exposure and HLA in healthy donors. Study findings and constraints: Associated with cytomegalovirus, according to the listing, were 150 to 200 TCR beta chains.

Measured with immunoSEQ multiplex PCR; TCRdb has only the in-frame clones, and not every one. The sample includes some 160,000 clones, roughly 91% of them seen just once. This clone has only a few counts. Its antigen is still unknown. Trimming took 7 bases from V and 7 from J, leaving 23 bases between them. Germline loops: CDR1 MNHNS, CDR2 SASEGT. The length of the CDR3 is 15 residues. The V and J genes are TRBV6-1 and TRBJ2-7; possibly TRBD1 for D (5 bases). Sequenced material: PBMCs. This TCR was recovered from a man aged 18 to 35 in good health and CMV-seronegative. In DNA, the CDR3 is TGTGCCAGCAACCCTCCCGGTGCTAGGCCAGGGGAGCAGTACGTC. It yields the protein CASNPPGARPGEQYV.